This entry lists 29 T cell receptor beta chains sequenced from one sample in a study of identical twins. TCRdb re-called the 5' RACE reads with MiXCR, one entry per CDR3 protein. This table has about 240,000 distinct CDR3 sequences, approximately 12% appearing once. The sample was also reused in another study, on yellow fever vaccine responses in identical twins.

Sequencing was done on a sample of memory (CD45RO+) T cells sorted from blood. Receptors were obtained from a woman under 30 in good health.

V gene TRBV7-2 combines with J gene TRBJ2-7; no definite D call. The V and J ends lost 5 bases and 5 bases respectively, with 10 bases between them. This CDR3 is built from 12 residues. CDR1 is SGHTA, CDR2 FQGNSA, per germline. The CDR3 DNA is TGTGCCAGCAGCCCTCAGGTTCACGAGCAGTACTTC. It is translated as CASSPQVHEQYF. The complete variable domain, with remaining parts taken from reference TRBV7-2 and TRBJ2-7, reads GAGVSQSPSNKVTEKGKDVELRCDPISGHTALYWYRQSLGQGLEFLIYFQGNSAPDKSGLPSDRFSAERTGGSVSTLTIQRTQQEDSAVYLCASSPQVHEQYFGPGTRLTVT.

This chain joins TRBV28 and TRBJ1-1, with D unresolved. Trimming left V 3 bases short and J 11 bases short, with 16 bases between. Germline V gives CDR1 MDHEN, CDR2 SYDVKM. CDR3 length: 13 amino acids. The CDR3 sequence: CASSLGFPGAAFF. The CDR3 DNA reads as TGTGCCAGCAGTTTGGGTTTTCCGGGCGCGGCTTTCTTT.

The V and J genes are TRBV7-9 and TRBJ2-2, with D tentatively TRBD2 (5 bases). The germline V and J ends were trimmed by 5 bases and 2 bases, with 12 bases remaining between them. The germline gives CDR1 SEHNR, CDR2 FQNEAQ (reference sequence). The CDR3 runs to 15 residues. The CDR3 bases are TGTGCCAGCAGCCGAGGACTCAGAAACACCGGGGAGCTGTTTTTT. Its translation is CASSRGLRNTGELFF.

The CDR3 sequence is CASSQADGRELFF. The DNA of the CDR3 is TGTGCCAGCAGCCAGGCTGACGGGCGGGAGCTGTTTTTT. The chain couples TRBV4-2 to TRBJ2-2; D uncertain. CDR1 LGHNA and CDR2 YNFKEQ come from the germline V gene. V lost 3 bases and J 9 bases, leaving 11 bases between the germline ends. The CDR3 sequence is 13 residues long.

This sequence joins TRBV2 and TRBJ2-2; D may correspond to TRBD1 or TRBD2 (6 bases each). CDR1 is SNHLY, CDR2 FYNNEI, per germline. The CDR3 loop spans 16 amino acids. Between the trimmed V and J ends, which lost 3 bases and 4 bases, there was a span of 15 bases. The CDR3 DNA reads TGTGCCAGCAGTGATTTTCTCGGGGGCACCACCGGGGAGCTGTTTTTT. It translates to CASSDFLGGTTGELFF.

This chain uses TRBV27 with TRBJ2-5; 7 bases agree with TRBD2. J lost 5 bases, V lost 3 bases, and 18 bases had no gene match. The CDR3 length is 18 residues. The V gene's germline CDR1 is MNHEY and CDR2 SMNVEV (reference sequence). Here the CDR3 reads CASSFNRREWGKEETQYF. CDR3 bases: TGTGCCAGCAGTTTTAACCGGCGGGAGTGGGGAAAGGAGGAGACCCAGTACTTC.

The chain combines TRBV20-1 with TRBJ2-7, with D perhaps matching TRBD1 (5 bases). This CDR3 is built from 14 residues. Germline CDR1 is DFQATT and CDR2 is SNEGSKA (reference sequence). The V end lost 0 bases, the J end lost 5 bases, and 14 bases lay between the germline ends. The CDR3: CSARDVGRAHEQYF. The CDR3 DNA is TGCAGTGCTAGAGATGTCGGCAGGGCTCACGAGCAGTACTTC.

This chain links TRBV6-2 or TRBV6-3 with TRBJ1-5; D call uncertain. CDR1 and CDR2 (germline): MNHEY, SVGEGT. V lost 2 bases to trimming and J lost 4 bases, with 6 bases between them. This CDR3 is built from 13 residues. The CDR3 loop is CASSYADNQPQHF. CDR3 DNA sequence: TGTGCCAGCAGTTACGCGGATAATCAGCCCCAGCATTTT.

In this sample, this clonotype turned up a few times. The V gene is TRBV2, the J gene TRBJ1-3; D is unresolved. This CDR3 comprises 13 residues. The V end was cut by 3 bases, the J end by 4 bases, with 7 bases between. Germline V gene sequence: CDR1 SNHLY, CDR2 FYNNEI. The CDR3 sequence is CASSESQGNTIYF. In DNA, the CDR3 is TGTGCCAGCAGTGAGAGCCAGGGAAACACCATATATTTT.

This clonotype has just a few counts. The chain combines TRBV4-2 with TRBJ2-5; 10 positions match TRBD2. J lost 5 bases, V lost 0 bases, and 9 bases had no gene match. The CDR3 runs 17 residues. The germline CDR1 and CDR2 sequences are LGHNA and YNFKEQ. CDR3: CASSQDGASGGDETQYF. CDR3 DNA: TGTGCCAGCAGCCAAGATGGGGCTAGCGGGGGTGATGAGACCCAGTACTTC.

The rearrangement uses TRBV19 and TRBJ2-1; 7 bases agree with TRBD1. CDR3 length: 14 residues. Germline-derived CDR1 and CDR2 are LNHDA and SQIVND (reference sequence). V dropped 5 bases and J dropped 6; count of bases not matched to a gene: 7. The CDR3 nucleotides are TGTGCCAGTAGTGACGGGACAGCTATCAATGAGCAGTTCTTC. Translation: CASSDGTAINEQFF.

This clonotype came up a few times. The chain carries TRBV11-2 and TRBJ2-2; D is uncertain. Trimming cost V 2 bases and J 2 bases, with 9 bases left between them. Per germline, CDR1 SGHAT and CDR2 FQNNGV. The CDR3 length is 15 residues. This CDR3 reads CASSLNGLNTGELFF. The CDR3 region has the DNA TGTGCCAGCAGCTTAAACGGATTAAACACCGGGGAGCTGTTTTTT.

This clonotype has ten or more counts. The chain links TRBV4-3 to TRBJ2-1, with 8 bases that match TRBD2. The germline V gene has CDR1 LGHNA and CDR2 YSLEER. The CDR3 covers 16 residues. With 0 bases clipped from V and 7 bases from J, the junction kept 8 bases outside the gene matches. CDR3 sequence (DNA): TGCGCCAGCAGCCAAGATGCGGGAGGCTCGGGGAATGAGCAGTTCTTC. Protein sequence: CASSQDAGGSGNEQFF.

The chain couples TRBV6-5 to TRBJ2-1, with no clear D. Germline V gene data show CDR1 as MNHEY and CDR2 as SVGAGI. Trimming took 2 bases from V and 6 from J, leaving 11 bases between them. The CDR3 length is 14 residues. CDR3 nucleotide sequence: TGTGCCAGCAGTTACGACGGAACCCGCAATGAGCAGTTCTTC. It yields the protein CASSYDGTRNEQFF.

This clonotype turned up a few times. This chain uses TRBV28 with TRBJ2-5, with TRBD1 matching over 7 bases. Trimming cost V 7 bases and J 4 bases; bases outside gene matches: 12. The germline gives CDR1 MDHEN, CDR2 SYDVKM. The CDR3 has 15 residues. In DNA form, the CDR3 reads TGTGCCAGCACCCACCTGGGACAGTCAATAGAGACCCAGTACTTC. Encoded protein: CASTHLGQSIETQYF.

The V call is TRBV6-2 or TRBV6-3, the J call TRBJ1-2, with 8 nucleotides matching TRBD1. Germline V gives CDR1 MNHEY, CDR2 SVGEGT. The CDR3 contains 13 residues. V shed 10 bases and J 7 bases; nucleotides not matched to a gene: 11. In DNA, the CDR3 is TGTGCCATTAAGGACAGGGAGACCTCTGGCTACACCTTC. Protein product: CAIKDRETSGYTF.

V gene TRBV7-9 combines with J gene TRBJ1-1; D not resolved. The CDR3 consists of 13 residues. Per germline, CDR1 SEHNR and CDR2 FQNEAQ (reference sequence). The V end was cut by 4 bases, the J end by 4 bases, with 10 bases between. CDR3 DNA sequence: TGTGCCAGCAGCTACACCCGAGGCACTGAAGCTTTCTTT. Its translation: CASSYTRGTEAFF.

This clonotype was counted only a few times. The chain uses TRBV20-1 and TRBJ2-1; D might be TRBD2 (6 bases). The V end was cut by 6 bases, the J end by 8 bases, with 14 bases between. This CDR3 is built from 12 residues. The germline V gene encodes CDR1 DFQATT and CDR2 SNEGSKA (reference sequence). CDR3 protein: CSADRGSDEQFF. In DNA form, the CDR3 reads TGCAGTGCGGATCGGGGGAGCGATGAGCAGTTCTTC.

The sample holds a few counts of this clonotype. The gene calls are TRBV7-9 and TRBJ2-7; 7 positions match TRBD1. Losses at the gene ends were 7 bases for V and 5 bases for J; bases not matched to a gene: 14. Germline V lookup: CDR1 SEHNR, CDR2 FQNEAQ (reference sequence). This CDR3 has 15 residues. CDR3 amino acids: CASILGGVVLNEQYF. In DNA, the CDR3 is TGTGCCAGCATCCTAGGGGGCGTCGTCCTCAACGAGCAGTACTTC.

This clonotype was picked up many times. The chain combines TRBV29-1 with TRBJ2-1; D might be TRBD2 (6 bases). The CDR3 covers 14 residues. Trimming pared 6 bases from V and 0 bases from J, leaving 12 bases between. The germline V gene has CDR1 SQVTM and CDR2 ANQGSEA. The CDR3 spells CSVPSESSYNEQFF. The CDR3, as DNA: TGCAGCGTCCCTAGCGAGAGCTCCTACAATGAGCAGTTCTTC.

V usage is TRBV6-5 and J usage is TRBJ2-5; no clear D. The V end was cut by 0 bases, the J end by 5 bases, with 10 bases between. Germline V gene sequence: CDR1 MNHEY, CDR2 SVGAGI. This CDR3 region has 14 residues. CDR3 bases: TGTGCCAGCAGTTACTCCTTTATGAGGGAGACCCAGTACTTC. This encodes CASSYSFMRETQYF.

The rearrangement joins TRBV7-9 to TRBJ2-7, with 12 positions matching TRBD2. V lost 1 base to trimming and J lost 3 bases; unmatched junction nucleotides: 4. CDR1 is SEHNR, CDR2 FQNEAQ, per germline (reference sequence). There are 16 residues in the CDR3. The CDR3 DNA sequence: TGTGCCAGCAGCTTAGGAGGACTAGCGGGATACTACGAGCAGTACTTC. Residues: CASSLGGLAGYYEQYF.

The CDR3 region is CASSLTAGRYNEQFF. For the CDR3, the DNA is TGCGCCAGCAGCTTGACAGCGGGGAGATACAATGAGCAGTTCTTC. This sequence joins TRBV5-1 and TRBJ2-1; 7 bases match TRBD2. The V and J ends lost 1 base and 4 bases, in that order; junction bases with no gene match: 5. The CDR3 covers 15 residues. Germline lookup yields CDR1 SGHRS and CDR2 YFSETQ.

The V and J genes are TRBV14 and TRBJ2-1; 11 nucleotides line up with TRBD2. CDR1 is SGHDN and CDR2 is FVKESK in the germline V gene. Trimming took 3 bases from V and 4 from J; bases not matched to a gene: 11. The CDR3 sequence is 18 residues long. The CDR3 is CASSHAFLAGGIYNEQFF. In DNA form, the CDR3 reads TGTGCCAGCAGCCACGCCTTTTTAGCGGGGGGGATATACAATGAGCAGTTCTTC.

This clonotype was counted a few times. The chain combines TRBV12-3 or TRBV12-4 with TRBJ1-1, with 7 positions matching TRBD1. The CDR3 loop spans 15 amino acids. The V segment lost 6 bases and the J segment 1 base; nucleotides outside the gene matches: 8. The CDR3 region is CASSPRQGSNTEAFF. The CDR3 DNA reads TGTGCCAGCAGCCCGAGACAGGGATCGAACACTGAAGCTTTCTTT.

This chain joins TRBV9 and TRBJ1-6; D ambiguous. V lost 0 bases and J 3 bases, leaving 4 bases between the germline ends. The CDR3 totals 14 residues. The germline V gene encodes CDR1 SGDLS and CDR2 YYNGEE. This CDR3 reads CASSVDDYNSPLHF. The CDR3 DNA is TGTGCCAGCAGCGTAGATGACTATAATTCACCCCTCCACTTT.

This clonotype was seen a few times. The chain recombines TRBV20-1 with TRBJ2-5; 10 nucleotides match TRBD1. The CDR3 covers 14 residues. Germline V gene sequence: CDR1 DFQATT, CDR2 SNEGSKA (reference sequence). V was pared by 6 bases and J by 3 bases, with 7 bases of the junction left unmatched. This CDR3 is CSARDRGIKETQYF. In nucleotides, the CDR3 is TGCAGTGCCAGGGACAGGGGAATTAAAGAGACCCAGTACTTC.

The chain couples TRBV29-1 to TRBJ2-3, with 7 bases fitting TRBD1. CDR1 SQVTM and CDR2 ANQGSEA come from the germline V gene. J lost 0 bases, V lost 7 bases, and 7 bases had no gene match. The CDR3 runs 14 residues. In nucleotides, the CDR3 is TGCAGCGCGAGACAGGGTTCTAGCACAGATACGCAGTATTTT. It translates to CSARQGSSTDTQYF.

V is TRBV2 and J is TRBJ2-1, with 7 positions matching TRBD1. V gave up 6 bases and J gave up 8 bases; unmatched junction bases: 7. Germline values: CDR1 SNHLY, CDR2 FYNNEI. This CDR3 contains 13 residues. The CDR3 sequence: CASRDQGVDEQFF. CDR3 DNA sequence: TGTGCCAGCAGAGATCAGGGGGTCGATGAGCAGTTCTTC.